The clone carrying this TCR beta chain was recorded at least ten times. Antigen specificity is unknown. The data are from a study of CD8 T cells in ankylosing spondylitis. Study-wide results and limits: About 8 highly homologous variants made up a TCR beta motif, and this motif appeared characteristic of ankylosing spondylitis blood.

TCRdb fed the 5' RACE reads into MiXCR, producing one record per CDR3 protein. There are more than 400,000 distinct CDR3 sequences in the sample; approximately 5% occur only once, and approximately 4% lies in the top ten. The sample was blood, either unsorted or a sorted T cell fraction (not recorded which). The TCR comes from a male donor with ankylosing spondylitis.

The CDR3 region is CASRQGWYF. CDR3 in DNA: TGTGCCAGCAGACAGGGTTGGTATTTT. V usage is TRBV7-6 and J usage is TRBJ2-3; a possible D gene is TRBD1 (6 bases). This CDR3 has 9 residues. CDR1 and CDR2 from the germline V gene are SGHVS and FNYEAQ. The V end lost 6 bases, the J end lost 14 bases, and 9 bases lay between the germline ends.